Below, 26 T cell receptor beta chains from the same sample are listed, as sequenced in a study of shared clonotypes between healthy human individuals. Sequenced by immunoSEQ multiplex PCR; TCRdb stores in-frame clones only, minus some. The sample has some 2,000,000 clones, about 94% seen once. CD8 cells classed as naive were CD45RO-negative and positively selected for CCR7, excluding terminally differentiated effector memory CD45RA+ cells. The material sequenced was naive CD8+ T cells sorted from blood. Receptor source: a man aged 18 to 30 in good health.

The CDR3 DNA reads TGTGCCAGCAGCAGTGGAGGCGCCGAGACCCAGTACTTC. Translating gives CASSSGGAETQYF. The chain links TRBV27 to TRBJ2-5, with D possibly matching TRBD2 (5 bases). This CDR3 region has 13 residues. V was shortened by 6 bases and J by 5 bases, with 13 bases between the two germline ends. Per germline, CDR1 MNHEY and CDR2 SMNVEV (reference sequence).

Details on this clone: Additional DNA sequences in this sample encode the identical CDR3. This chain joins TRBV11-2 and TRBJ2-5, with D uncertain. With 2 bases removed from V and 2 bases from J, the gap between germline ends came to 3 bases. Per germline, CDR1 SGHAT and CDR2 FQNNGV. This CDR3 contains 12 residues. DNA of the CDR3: TGTGCCAGCAGCTTAATACAAGAGACCCAGTACTTC. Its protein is CASSLIQETQYF. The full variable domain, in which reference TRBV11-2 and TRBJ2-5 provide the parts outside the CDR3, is EAGVAQSPRYKIIEKRQSVAFWCNPISGHATLYWYQQILGQGPKLLIQFQNNGVVDDSQLPKDRFSAERLKGVDSTLKIQPAKLEDSAVYLCASSLIQETQYFGPGTRLLVL.

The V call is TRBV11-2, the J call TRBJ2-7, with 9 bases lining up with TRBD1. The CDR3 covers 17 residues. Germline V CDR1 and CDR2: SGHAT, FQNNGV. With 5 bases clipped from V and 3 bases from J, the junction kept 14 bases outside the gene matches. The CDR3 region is CASSPSLGDRDVYEQYF. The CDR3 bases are TGTGCCAGCAGCCCCTCCTTGGGGGACAGGGACGTCTACGAGCAGTACTTC.

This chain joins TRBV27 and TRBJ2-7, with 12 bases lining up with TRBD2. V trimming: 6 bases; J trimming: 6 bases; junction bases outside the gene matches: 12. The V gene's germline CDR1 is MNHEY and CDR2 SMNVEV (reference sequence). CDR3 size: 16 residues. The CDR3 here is CASSPSGGELFGEQYF. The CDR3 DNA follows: TGTGCCAGCAGCCCTAGCGGGGGGGAGCTCTTTGGCGAGCAGTACTTC.

The CDR3 sequence is CASSVTGGSTEAFF. The CDR3 DNA is TGTGCCAGCAGCGTGACAGGAGGGTCGACTGAAGCTTTCTTT. V gene TRBV9 combines with J gene TRBJ1-1, with D perhaps matching TRBD1 (6 bases). The CDR3 is 14 amino acids. Per germline, CDR1 SGDLS and CDR2 YYNGEE. V shed 2 bases and J shed 5 bases, with 13 bases lying between them.

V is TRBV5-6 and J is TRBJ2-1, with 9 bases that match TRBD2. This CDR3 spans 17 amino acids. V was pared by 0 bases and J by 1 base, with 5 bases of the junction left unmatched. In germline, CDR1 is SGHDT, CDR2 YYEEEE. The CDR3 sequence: CASSLETSGWSYNEQFF. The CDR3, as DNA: TGTGCCAGCAGCTTGGAAACTAGCGGGTGGTCCTACAATGAGCAGTTCTTC.

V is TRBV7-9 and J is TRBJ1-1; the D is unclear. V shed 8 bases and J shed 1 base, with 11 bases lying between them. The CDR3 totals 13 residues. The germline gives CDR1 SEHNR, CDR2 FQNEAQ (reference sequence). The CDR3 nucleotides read TGTGCCAGCTTAAGACCCGAGAACACTGAAGCTTTCTTT. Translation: CASLRPENTEAFF. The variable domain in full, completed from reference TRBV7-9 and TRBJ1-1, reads DTGVSQNPRHKITKRGQNVTFRCDPISEHNRLYWYRQTLGQGPEFLTYFQNEAQLEKSRLLSDRFSAERPKGSFSTLEIQRTEQGDSAMYLCASLRPENTEAFFGQGTRLTVV.

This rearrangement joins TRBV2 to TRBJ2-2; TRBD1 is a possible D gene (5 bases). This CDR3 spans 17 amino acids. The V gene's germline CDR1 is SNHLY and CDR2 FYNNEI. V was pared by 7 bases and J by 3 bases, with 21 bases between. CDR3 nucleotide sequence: TGTGCCAGCAAGGGCCTTACGGACAACCTCCACACCGGGGAGCTGTTTTTT. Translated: CASKGLTDNLHTGELFF.

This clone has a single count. CDR3 DNA: TGTGCCAGCAGCCCCTTCCCCGGGACAGTACTTAACTATAACTATGGCTACACCTTC. Encoded protein: CASSPFPGTVLNYNYGYTF. This chain links TRBV28 with TRBJ1-2; 7 nucleotides line up with TRBD1. Germline CDR1 is MDHEN and CDR2 is SYDVKM. This CDR3 is built from 19 residues. Trimming at V came to 6 bases and at J to 1 base, leaving 20 bases not matched to a gene.

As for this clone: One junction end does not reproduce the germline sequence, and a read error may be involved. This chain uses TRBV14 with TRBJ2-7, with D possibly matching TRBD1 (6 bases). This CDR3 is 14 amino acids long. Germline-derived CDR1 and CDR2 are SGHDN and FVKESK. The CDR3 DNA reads TGCCGGTACCCCCGGGACAACCCCTTCTACGAGCAGTACTTC. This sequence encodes CRYPRDNPFYEQYF.

The chain's CDR3 is CASSYTQEAYEQYF. CDR3 nucleotides: TGTGCCAGCAGTTACACACAGGAGGCCTACGAGCAGTACTTC. The chain is built from TRBV6-5 and TRBJ2-7; D might be TRBD1 or TRBD2, each matching 5 bases. The CDR3 contains 14 residues. Germline assignment: CDR1 MNHEY and CDR2 SVGAGI. Trimming cost V 2 bases and J 2 bases, with 10 bases left between them.

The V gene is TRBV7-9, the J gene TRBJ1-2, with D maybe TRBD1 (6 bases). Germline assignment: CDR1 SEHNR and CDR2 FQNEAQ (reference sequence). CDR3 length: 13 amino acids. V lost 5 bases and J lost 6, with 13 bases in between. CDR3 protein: CASSEQGSDGYTF. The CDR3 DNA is TGTGCCAGCAGCGAGCAGGGGAGCGATGGCTACACCTTC.

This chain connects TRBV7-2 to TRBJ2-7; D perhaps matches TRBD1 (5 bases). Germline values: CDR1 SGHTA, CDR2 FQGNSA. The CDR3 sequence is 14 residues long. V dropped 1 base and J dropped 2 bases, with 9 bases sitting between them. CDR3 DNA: TGTGCCAGCAGCTTAGAACAGGCCGCCTACGAGCAGTACTTC. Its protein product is CASSLEQAAYEQYF.

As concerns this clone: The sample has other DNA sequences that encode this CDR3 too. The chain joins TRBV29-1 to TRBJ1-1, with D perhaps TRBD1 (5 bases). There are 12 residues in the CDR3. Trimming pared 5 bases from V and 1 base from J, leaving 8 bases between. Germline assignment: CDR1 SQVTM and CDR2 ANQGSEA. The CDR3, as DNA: TGCAGCGTTCTGCAGGGGAACACTGAAGCTTTCTTT. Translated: CSVLQGNTEAFF. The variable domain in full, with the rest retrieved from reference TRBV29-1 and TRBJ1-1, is SAVISQKPSRDICQRGTSLTIQCQVDSQVTMMFWYRQQPGQSLTLIATANQGSEATYESGFVIDKFPISRPNLTFSTLTVSNMSPEDSSIYLCSVLQGNTEAFFGQGTRLTVV.

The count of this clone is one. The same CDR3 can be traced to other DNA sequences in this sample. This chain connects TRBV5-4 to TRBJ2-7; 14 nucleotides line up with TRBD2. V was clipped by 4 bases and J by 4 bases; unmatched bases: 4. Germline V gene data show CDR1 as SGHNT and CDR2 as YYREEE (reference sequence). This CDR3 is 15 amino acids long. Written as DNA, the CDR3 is TGTGCCAGCAGCCCCGGACTAGCGGGAGGTTACGAGCAGTACTTC. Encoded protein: CASSPGLAGGYEQYF.

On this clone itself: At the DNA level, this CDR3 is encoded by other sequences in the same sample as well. Written as DNA, the CDR3 is TGCGCCAGCAGCCAAGATGGGGGTTACGAGCAGTACTTC. This translates into CASSQDGGYEQYF. The rearrangement uses TRBV4-1 and TRBJ2-7; D is tentatively TRBD1 or TRBD2 (5 bases each). Per the germline V gene, CDR1 is MGHRA and CDR2 is YSYEKL. The CDR3 loop spans 13 amino acids. Trimming took off 0 bases at V and 4 bases at J, with 7 bases between the two ends.

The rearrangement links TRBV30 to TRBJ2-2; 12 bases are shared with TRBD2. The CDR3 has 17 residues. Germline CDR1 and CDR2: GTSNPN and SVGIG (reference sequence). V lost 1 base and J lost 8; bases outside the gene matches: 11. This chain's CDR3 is CAWSGLHETSGRGELFF. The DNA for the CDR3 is TGTGCCTGGAGTGGACTACACGAGACTAGCGGGAGAGGGGAGCTGTTTTTT. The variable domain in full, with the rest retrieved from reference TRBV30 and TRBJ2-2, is SQTIHQWPATLVQPVGSPLSLECTVEGTSNPNLYWYRQAAGRGLQLLFYSVGIGQISSEVPQNLSASRPQDRQFILSSKKLLLSDSGFYLCAWSGLHETSGRGELFFGEGSRLTVL.

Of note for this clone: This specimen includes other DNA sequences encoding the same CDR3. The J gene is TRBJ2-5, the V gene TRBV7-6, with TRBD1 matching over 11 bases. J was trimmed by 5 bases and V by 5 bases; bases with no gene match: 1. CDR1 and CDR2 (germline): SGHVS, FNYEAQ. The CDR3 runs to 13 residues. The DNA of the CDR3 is TGTGCCAGCAGCCGGGACAGGGGGGAGACCCAGTACTTC. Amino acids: CASSRDRGETQYF.

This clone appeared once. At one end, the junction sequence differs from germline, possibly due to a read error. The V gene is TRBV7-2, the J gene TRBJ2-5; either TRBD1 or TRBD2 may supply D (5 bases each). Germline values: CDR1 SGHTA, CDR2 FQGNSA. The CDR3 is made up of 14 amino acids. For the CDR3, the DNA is TGTGCCAGCGGCTTATCGGGACACCAAGAGACCCAGTACTTC. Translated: CASGLSGHQETQYF.

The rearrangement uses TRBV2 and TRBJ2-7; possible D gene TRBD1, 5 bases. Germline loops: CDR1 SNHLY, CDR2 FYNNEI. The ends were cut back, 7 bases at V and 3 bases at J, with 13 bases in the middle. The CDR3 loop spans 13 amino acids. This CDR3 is CASMWTYGYEQYF. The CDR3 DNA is TGTGCCAGCATGTGGACATACGGCTACGAGCAGTACTTC. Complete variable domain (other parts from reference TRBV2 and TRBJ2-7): EPEVTQTPSHQVTQMGQEVILRCVPISNHLYFYWYRQILGQKVEFLVSFYNNEISEKSEIFDDQFSVERPDGSNFTLKIRSTKLEDSAMYFCASMWTYGYEQYFGPGTRLTVT.

CDR3 sequence reads: CASSSLGVYTSTDTQYF. In DNA, the CDR3 is TGTGCCAGCAGTTCACTCGGGGTCTACACTAGCACAGATACGCAGTATTTT. This chain uses TRBV27 with TRBJ2-3, with a weak D call TRBD2 (5 bases). Germline CDR1 MNHEY, CDR2 SMNVEV (reference sequence). V shed 4 bases and J shed 0 bases, with 17 bases lying between them. The length of the CDR3 is 17 residues.

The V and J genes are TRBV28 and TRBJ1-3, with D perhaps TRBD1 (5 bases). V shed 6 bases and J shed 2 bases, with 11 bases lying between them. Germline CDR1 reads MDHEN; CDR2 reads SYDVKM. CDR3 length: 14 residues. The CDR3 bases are TGTGCCAGCAGCACGAGACAGACTGGAAACACCATATATTTT. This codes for CASSTRQTGNTIYF.

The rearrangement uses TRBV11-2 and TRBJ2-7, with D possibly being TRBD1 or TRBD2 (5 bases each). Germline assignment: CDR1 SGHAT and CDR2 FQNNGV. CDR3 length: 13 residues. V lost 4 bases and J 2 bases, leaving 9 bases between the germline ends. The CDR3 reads CASSWGFAYEQYF. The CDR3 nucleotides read TGTGCCAGCAGCTGGGGGTTCGCCTACGAGCAGTACTTC.

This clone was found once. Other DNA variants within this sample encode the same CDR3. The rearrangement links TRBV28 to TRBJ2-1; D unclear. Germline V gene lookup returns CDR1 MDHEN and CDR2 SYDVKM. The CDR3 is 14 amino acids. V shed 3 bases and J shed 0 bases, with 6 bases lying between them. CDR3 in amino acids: CASSFLSSYNEQFF. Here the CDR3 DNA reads TGTGCCAGCAGTTTCCTTAGCTCCTACAATGAGCAGTTCTTC.

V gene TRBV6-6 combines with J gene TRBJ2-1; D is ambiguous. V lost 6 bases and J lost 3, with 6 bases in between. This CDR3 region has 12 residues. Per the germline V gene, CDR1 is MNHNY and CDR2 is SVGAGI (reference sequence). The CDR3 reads CASRDLYNEQFF. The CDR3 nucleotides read TGTGCCAGCAGGGACCTCTACAATGAGCAGTTCTTC.

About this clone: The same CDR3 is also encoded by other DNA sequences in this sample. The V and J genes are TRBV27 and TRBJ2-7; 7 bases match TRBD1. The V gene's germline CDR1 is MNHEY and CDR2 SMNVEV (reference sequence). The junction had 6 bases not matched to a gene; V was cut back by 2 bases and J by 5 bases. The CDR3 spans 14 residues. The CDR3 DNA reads TGTGCCAGCAGTTTAGGGCAGGGGGTCGACGAGCAGTACTTC. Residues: CASSLGQGVDEQYF.